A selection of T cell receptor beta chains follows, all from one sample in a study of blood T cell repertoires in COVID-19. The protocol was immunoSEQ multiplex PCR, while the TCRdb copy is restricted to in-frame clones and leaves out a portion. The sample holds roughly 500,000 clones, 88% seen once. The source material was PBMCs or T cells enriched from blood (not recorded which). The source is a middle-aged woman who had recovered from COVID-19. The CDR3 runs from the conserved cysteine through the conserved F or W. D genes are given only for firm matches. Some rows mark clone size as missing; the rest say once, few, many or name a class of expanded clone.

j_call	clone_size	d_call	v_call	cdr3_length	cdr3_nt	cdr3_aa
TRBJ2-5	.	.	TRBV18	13	TGTGCCAGCTCACCGTCTCAGGTCGAGACCCAGTACTTC	CASSPSQVETQYF
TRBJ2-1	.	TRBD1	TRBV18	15	TGTGCCAGCTCACTCCGACAGGGGTCCTACAATGAGCAGTTCTTC	CASSLRQGSYNEQFF
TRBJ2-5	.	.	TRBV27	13	TGTGCCAGTTGGACTCCTCAAGGGGAGACCCAGTACTTC	CASWTPQGETQYF
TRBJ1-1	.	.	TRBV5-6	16	TGTGCCAGCAGCTTAGCCGGGACAAACATGAACACTGAAGCTTTCTTT	CASSLAGTNMNTEAFF
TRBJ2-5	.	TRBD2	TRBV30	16	TGTGCCTGGGGGGATGGACTAGCGGGAGCCGGGGAGACCCAGTACTTC	CAWGDGLAGAGETQYF
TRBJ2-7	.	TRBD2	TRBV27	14	TGTGCCAGCAGTCGGGTAGCGGGAACCTACGAGCAGTACTTC	CASSRVAGTYEQYF
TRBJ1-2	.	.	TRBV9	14	TGTGCCAGCAGCGTAGACCAGGGGACCTATGGCTACACCTTC	CASSVDQGTYGYTF
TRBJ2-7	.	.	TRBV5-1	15	TGCGCCAGCAGCTTGGGAACAGGTACTATCTACGAGCAGTACTTC	CASSLGTGTIYEQYF
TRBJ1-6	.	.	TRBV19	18	TGTGCCAGTACAAACAGGGTTCAAGCTTTGTCCTATAATTCACCCCTCCACTTT	CASTNRVQALSYNSPLHF
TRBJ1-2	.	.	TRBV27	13	TGTGCCAGCAGTTACTCGGGGGTGGGGGGCTACACCTTC	CASSYSGVGGYTF
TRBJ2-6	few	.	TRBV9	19	TGTGCCAGCAGCGCTGAACGGGACAATCCTTGGGTTGGGGCCAACGTCCTGACTTTC	CASSAERDNPWVGANVLTF
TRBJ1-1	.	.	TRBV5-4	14	TGTGCCAGCAGCGGTTCCGGCGGTAACACTGAAGCTTTCTTT	CASSGSGGNTEAFF
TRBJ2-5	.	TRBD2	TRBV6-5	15	TGTGCCAGCAGTCGACTAGCGGGGTACCAAGAGACCCAGTACTTC	CASSRLAGYQETQYF
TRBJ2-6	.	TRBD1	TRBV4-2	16	TGTGCCAGCTCCCCACAGGGGGCCCCTGGGGCCAACGTCCTGACTTTC	CASSPQGAPGANVLTF
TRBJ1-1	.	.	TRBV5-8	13	TGTGCCAGCAGCTTTGACAGACTCACTGAAGCTTTCTTT	CASSFDRLTEAFF
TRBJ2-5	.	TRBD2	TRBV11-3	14	TGTGCCAGCAGCCCGGGACTAGCCGGGGAGACCCAGTACTTC	CASSPGLAGETQYF
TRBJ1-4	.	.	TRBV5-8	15	TGTGCCAGCAGCTTGGCGGGGTTTTCGGATGAAAAACTGTTTTTT	CASSLAGFSDEKLFF
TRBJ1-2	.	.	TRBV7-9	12	TGTGCCAGCAGCCCGGACACCTATGGCTACACCTTC	CASSPDTYGYTF
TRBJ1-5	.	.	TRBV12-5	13	TGTGCTAGTGGTTTGGGGACACAACAGCCCCAGCATTTT	CASGLGTQQPQHF
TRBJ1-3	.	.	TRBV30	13	TGTGCCAATCACATGAAGTCTGGAAACACCATATATTTT	CANHMKSGNTIYF
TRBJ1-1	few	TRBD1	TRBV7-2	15	TGTGCCAGCAGCCCCCGGACAGGGGGCTACACTGAAGCTTTCTTT	CASSPRTGGYTEAFF
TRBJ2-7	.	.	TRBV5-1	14	TGCGCCAGCAGCTTGGGACAGGTCTTCCACGAGCAGTACTTC	CASSLGQVFHEQYF
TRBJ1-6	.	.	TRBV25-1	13	TGTGCCAGCAGTGGCCACAGGAATTCACCCCTCCACTTT	CASSGHRNSPLHF
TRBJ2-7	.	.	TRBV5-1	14	TGCGCCAGCAGCCGGGGACTCATGCCCTACGAGCAGTACTTC	CASSRGLMPYEQYF
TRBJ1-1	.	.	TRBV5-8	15	TGTGCCAGCAGCCAATCCGGCAGGGTCGGCACTGAAGCTTTCTTT	CASSQSGRVGTEAFF
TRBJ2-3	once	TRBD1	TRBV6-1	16	TGTGCCAGCAGTGAGGAGGGACAGGGGTTCACAGATACGCAGTATTTT	CASSEEGQGFTDTQYF
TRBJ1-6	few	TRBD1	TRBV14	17	TGTGCCAGCAGCCCCCGGGACAGCAGCTCCTATAATTCACCCCTCCACTTT	CASSPRDSSSYNSPLHF
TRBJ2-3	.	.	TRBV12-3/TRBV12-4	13	TGTGCCAGCAAAGGGGGAGTGAAAGATACGCAGTATTTT	CASKGGVKDTQYF